Below are 6 T cell receptor beta chains sequenced from a single sample in a study of OX40 agonist ivuxolimab in advanced cancers. Assay used: immunoSEQ multiplex PCR; TCRdb lists only in-frame clones, some missing. In the table there are approximately 66,000 clones, around four fifths of which are singletons. The sample was CD4+ or CD8+ T cells sorted from blood, taken in a trial of the OX40 agonist ivuxolimab. The receptors here all came from an adult with an advanced solid tumor such as melanoma, head and neck, liver or kidney cancer.

This clone occurred once. This chain uses TRBV28 with TRBJ1-1; D is perhaps TRBD1 (5 bases). This CDR3 has 15 residues. Germline loops: CDR1 MDHEN, CDR2 SYDVKM. The V gene lost 5 bases and the J gene lost 4 bases, with 17 bases spanning the gap. Written as DNA, the CDR3 is TGTGCCAGCAGTCCTCAAAGGGGAGCCTTCACTGAAGCTTTCTTT. As protein: CASSPQRGAFTEAFF.

V and J are TRBV6-1 and TRBJ2-3, with 10 bases fitting TRBD2. The germline gives CDR1 MNHNS, CDR2 SASEGT. With 4 bases clipped from V and 6 bases from J, the junction kept 4 bases outside the gene matches. This CDR3 spans 14 amino acids. In DNA, the CDR3 is TGTGCCAGCAGTGTAAGCGGGGGGGCGGATACGCAGTATTTT. Translated, it gives CASSVSGGADTQYF.

V usage is TRBV14 and J usage is TRBJ1-3; no clear D gene. V gave up 1 base and J gave up 2 bases, with 6 bases separating them. Per the germline V gene, CDR1 is SGHDN and CDR2 is FVKESK. CDR3 length equals 14 residues. The CDR3 coding sequence is TGTGCCAGCAGCCAAGGTACCCCTGGAAACACCATATATTTT. Encoded protein: CASSQGTPGNTIYF. The entire variable domain, with the rest obtained from reference TRBV14 and TRBJ1-3, is as follows: EAGVTQFPSHSVIEKGQTVTLRCDPISGHDNLYWYRRVMGKEIKFLLHFVKESKQDESGMPNNRFLAERTGGTYSTLKVQPAELEDSGVYFCASSQGTPGNTIYFGEGSWLTVV.

CDR3 region: CASSERRVTQYF. The CDR3 nucleotides read TGTGCCAGCAGTGAAAGAAGAGTGACCCAGTACTTC. The chain has TRBV2 and TRBJ2-5; D call uncertain. V was clipped by 2 bases and J by 7 bases, with 8 bases between them. Germline loops: CDR1 SNHLY, CDR2 FYNNEI. The CDR3 sequence is 12 residues long.

This clone came up a few times. This chain links TRBV27 with TRBJ1-6; the D is unclear. CDR1 and CDR2 from the germline V gene are MNHEY and SMNVEV (reference sequence). This CDR3 region has 14 residues. V was cut by 7 bases and J by 6 bases, with 13 bases left in between. The CDR3 coding sequence is TGTGCCAGCAACCCGAACGGAGCTAATTCACCCCTCCACTTT. Encoded protein: CASNPNGANSPLHF.

V gene TRBV10-3 combines with J gene TRBJ2-7, with D possibly TRBD1 on 6 matching bases. Deletions cut 9 bases from V and 1 base from J, with 7 bases between. Germline V lookup: CDR1 ENHRY, CDR2 SYGVKD. There are 11 residues in the CDR3. CDR3: CAIGQSYEQYF. The CDR3 DNA reads TGTGCCATTGGACAGTCCTACGAGCAGTACTTC.